These T cell receptor beta chains were read from a single sample in a study of blood T cell repertoires in COVID-19. Generated by immunoSEQ multiplex PCR, the TCRdb table keeps only in-frame clones and is missing some. The repertoire holds about 210,000 clones, around nine tenths seen once, with 6.2% in the top ten. What was sequenced was peripheral blood. The receptors were sampled from a man aged 55 to 70 who had recovered from COVID-19. CDR3s include the opening cysteine and the closing phenylalanine or tryptophan. The D gene is left open where the match is weak. Some rows have no size entry. The others give once, few or many, or a class for an expanded clone.

D	V	size	J	DNA	CDR3
-	TRBV10-3	-	TRBJ2-1	TGTGCCATCAGTGAGTCGTTACGGTCTGAGCAGTTCTTC	CAISESLRSEQFF
-	TRBV2	-	TRBJ1-2	TGTGCCAGCAGTGGGGCAGGGACTAACTATGGCTACACCTTC	CASSGAGTNYGYTF
-	TRBV2	-	TRBJ2-3	TGTGCCAGCAGTAGGACTTCCGTCACAGATACGCAGTATTTT	CASSRTSVTDTQYF
-	TRBV5-1	-	TRBJ1-5	TGCGCCAGCAGCTTGTCAGGAAGTCAGCCCCAGCATTTT	CASSLSGSQPQHF
-	TRBV15	few	TRBJ1-1	TGTGCCACCAGCAGACACGCGGGGAACACTGAAGCTTTCTTT	CATSRHAGNTEAFF
TRBD2	TRBV5-6	-	TRBJ2-1	TGTGCCAGCAGCTTGGAAGCGGGAGGGCCCTCCTACAATGAGCAGTTCTTC	CASSLEAGGPSYNEQFF
-	TRBV10-3	-	TRBJ1-6	TGTGCCATCAGTGACCAAACAGGGTTGGGCTATAATTCACCCCTCCACTTT	CAISDQTGLGYNSPLHF
-	TRBV30	-	TRBJ1-5	TGTGCCTGGAGCGCGTCCAGGGAAAGTCAGCCCCAGCATTTT	CAWSASRESQPQHF
TRBD2	TRBV28	-	TRBJ2-7	TGTGCCAGCTTAAGCGGGAGGAGGTCCTACGAGCAGTACTTC	CASLSGRRSYEQYF
-	TRBV19	-	TRBJ1-2	TGTGCCAGTAGTATGGTCCCTGGACTTAAATATGGCTACACCTTC	CASSMVPGLKYGYTF
-	TRBV19	-	TRBJ1-6	TGTGCCAGTAGTGCTAGGACACAGGGTGCTGATTCACCCCTCCACTTT	CASSARTQGADSPLHF
TRBD2	TRBV7-3	once	TRBJ2-1	TGTGCCAGCAGCTTGGGACTAGCGGGAGTCCATGAGCAGTTCTTC	CASSLGLAGVHEQFF
TRBD2	TRBV14	-	TRBJ2-7	TGTGCCAGCAGTCGGGTCGGGACTAGCGGATACGAGCAGTACTTC	CASSRVGTSGYEQYF
TRBD1	TRBV11-2	once	TRBJ2-1	TGTGCCAGCAGCTCCCCGTGGGGGACAGGGGACAATGAGCAGTTCTTC	CASSSPWGTGDNEQFF
-	TRBV18	-	TRBJ1-2	TGTGCCAGCTCACCTATGCTGTCAGGGGAGGGAAGCGTCGCGACCTTC	CASSPMLSGEGSVATF
TRBD2	TRBV5-4	-	TRBJ2-7	TGTGCCAGCAGCCCAGCGGGAGGGAGGACCTACGAGCAGTACTTC	CASSPAGGRTYEQYF
TRBD1	TRBV19	-	TRBJ1-2	TGTGCCAGTAGACTGGGACAGGGAGGTGGCTACACCTTC	CASRLGQGGGYTF
-	TRBV18	-	TRBJ1-2	TGTGCCAGCTCACCACCGGGAGGGAGGAACTATGGCTACACCTTC	CASSPPGGRNYGYTF
-	TRBV30	-	TRBJ1-5	TGTGCCTGGAGCTCGGGCAGGGACTATAGAAATCAGCCCCAGCATTTT	CAWSSGRDYRNQPQHF
TRBD2	TRBV18	-	TRBJ2-2	TGTGCCAGCTCCCGGGGGGGGACAACGAACACCGGGGAGCTGTTTTTT	CASSRGGTTNTGELFF
TRBD1	TRBV19	-	TRBJ1-5	TGTGCCAGTACCATTCTCCGGGACAGGGTCAATCAGCCCCAGCATTTT	CASTILRDRVNQPQHF
-	TRBV6-5	once	TRBJ2-1	TGTGCCAGCAGGGGGACTGCCTACAATGAGCAGTTCTTC	CASRGTAYNEQFF
-	TRBV7-3	-	TRBJ2-5	TGTGCCAGCAGCACTCAGGGGGGCCAAGAGACCCAGTACTTC	CASSTQGGQETQYF
TRBD1	TRBV30	-	TRBJ1-5	TGTGCCTGGAGTGTAGGGACAGGGAGCAATCAGCCCCAGCATTTT	CAWSVGTGSNQPQHF
TRBD2	TRBV15	-	TRBJ2-5	TGTGCCACCCAGACTAGCGGCCAAGAGACCCAGTACTTC	CATQTSGQETQYF
TRBD1	TRBV19	-	TRBJ1-5	TGTGCCAGTAATATAGGACAGGTTAATAGCAATCAGCCCCAGCATTTT	CASNIGQVNSNQPQHF
-	TRBV6-4	-	TRBJ2-3	TGTGCCAGCAGTGATCGTAGTGGGCCCACAGATACGCAGTATTTT	CASSDRSGPTDTQYF
TRBD1	TRBV19	-	TRBJ2-7	TGTGCCAGTAGTATAGGGGGGGTCCGGGACAGGGGCTCCTACGAGCAGTACTTC	CASSIGGVRDRGSYEQYF
TRBD1	TRBV9	-	TRBJ1-2	TGTGCCAGCAGCGACCTACAGGGGGCGTGGGGCTACACCTTC	CASSDLQGAWGYTF
TRBD1	TRBV7-9	-	TRBJ1-5	TGTGCCAGCAGCTACGGAACAGGGGGCGGAGGTCAGCCCCAGCATTTT	CASSYGTGGGGQPQHF
TRBD2	TRBV12-3/TRBV12-4	-	TRBJ2-5	TGTGCCAGCAGTCCCCGACTAGCGGAGACCCAGTACTTC	CASSPRLAETQYF
TRBD2	TRBV3-1/TRBV3-2	-	TRBJ2-3	TGTGCCAGCGGACCCTCGGGGGGAGATACGCAGTATTTT	CASGPSGGDTQYF
TRBD2	TRBV7-2	-	TRBJ2-3	TGTGCCAGCAGCTTACAAGCGGGGCCCTTCCAGGTAGATACGCAGTATTTT	CASSLQAGPFQVDTQYF
TRBD2	TRBV4-2	-	TRBJ2-5	TGTGCCAGCAGCCAAGGGACTAGCGGAGAGACCCAGTACTTC	CASSQGTSGETQYF
-	TRBV15	-	TRBJ2-5	TGTGCCACCAGCAGACAGACAGGAGGTGCGGAGACCCAGTACTTC	CATSRQTGGAETQYF
-	TRBV7-2	-	TRBJ2-5	TGTGCCAGCAGCTTCAATCAGAAAGAGACCCAGTACTTC	CASSFNQKETQYF
-	TRBV5-1	once	TRBJ1-2	TGCGCCAGCAGCTTAACAGGGTCGATTGGCTACACCTTC	CASSLTGSIGYTF
-	TRBV19	-	TRBJ1-5	TGTGCCAGTAGTATCCAGTCGGGGGGTCAGCCCCAGCATTTT	CASSIQSGGQPQHF
TRBD2	TRBV4-1	few	TRBJ2-7	TGCGCCAGCAGATTGGGACTAGCGGACGAGCAGTACTTC	CASRLGLADEQYF
-	TRBV28	-	TRBJ1-3	TGTGCCAGCACCAGGGCATCGGGCGGTGGAAACACCATATATTTT	CASTRASGGGNTIYF
-	TRBV21-1	-	TRBJ2-7	TGTGCCAGCAGCCCACTGTCCGGGATTTCGGCCCCCTACGAGCAGTACTTC	CASSPLSGISAPYEQYF